The rows below give T cell receptor beta chains drawn from one sample of a study of blood T cell repertoires in COVID-19. Assay: immunoSEQ multiplex PCR; the TCRdb copy retains only in-frame clones and omits some. The data show about 210,000 clones, 80% to 90% seen once. Sequenced input: PBMCs or T cells enriched from blood (not recorded which). The receptors originated from a man under 40 who had recovered from COVID-19. Both conserved end residues are part of each CDR3. A D gene is named only where the DNA matches it firmly. A clone size is listed for some rows: how often the clone was seen (once, few, many), or a class if it is expanded.

d_gene	abundance	j_gene	v_gene	CDR3aa	CDR3nt
TRBD1	once	TRBJ2-1	TRBV4-1	CASSPEPGQGDNEQFF	TGCGCCAGCAGCCCGGAACCGGGACAGGGAGACAATGAGCAGTTCTTC
.	.	TRBJ1-5	TRBV7-8	CASSLEAGREGYSNQPQHF	TGTGCCAGCAGCTTAGAAGCAGGGAGGGAGGGGTATAGCAATCAGCCCCAGCATTTT
.	.	TRBJ1-3	TRBV5-1	CASSLAGHNLHLIYF	TGCGCCAGCAGCTTGGCGGGACATAACCTCCACCTCATATATTTT
.	.	TRBJ2-5	TRBV11-2	CASSLAGLGQETQYF	TGTGCCAGCAGCTTAGCAGGGTTGGGGCAAGAGACCCAGTACTTC
.	.	TRBJ1-6	TRBV10-3	CAISEEDTGYNSPLHF	TGTGCCATCAGTGAAGAGGACACCGGCTATAATTCACCCCTCCACTTT
TRBD1	once	TRBJ2-7	TRBV2	CASSPDRVYEQYF	TGTGCCAGCAGCCCGGACAGGGTCTACGAGCAGTACTTC
TRBD2	.	TRBJ2-1	TRBV4-3	CASSQDLGTAGGYEQFF	TGCGCCAGCAGCCAAGATCTAGGGACAGCGGGAGGCTATGAGCAGTTCTTC
TRBD2	.	TRBJ2-2	TRBV4-3	CASSRYSGGATGELFF	TGCGCCAGCAGCCGGTATAGCGGGGGGGCAACCGGGGAGCTGTTTTTT
.	.	TRBJ1-5	TRBV10-2	CASRYIPQPQHF	TGCGCCAGCAGATATATTCCTCAGCCCCAGCATTTT
TRBD1	.	TRBJ1-3	TRBV7-6	CASSLEGQGASGNTIYF	TGTGCCAGCAGCTTAGAAGGACAGGGCGCTTCTGGAAACACCATATATTTT
TRBD2	.	TRBJ2-1	TRBV6-2/TRBV6-3	CASSLTGLAGFNEQFF	TGTGCCAGCAGTCTCACCGGACTAGCGGGGTTCAATGAGCAGTTCTTC
.	.	TRBJ2-5	TRBV9	CASGADQETQYF	TGTGCCAGCGGAGCGGACCAAGAGACCCAGTACTTC
TRBD2	.	TRBJ2-7	TRBV2	CASRATSGGTYEQYF	TGTGCCAGCAGAGCGACTAGCGGGGGCACTTACGAGCAGTACTTC
.	.	TRBJ2-5	TRBV3-1/TRBV3-2	CASSQDEETQYF	TGTGCCAGCAGCCAAGATGAGGAGACCCAGTACTTC
.	.	TRBJ1-4	TRBV4-2	CASSLSRLPEKLFF	TGTGCCAGCAGCCTGTCGAGGTTACCCGAAAAACTGTTTTTT
.	.	TRBJ1-3	TRBV2	CASSPGADTIYF	TGTGCCAGCAGTCCAGGGGCGGACACCATATATTTT
TRBD1	.	TRBJ1-5	TRBV19	CASSLGTGNQPQHF	TGTGCCAGTAGTCTCGGGACAGGGAATCAGCCCCAGCATTTT
TRBD1	.	TRBJ2-3	TRBV3-1/TRBV3-2	CASSQGGTGTDTQYF	TGTGCCAGCAGCCAAGGGGGGACAGGCACAGATACGCAGTATTTT
TRBD2	.	TRBJ2-3	TRBV10-1	CASSGFGSGRTTDTQYF	TGCGCCAGCAGTGGTTTTGGTAGCGGGAGGACCACAGATACGCAGTATTTT
TRBD1	.	TRBJ1-5	TRBV11-2	CASSSLTGGSNQPQHF	TGTGCCAGCAGCTCACTGACAGGGGGGAGCAATCAGCCCCAGCATTTT
.	.	TRBJ1-3	TRBV5-4	CASSLDRTDRAIYF	TGTGCCAGCAGCTTGGATCGGACAGATCGTGCCATATATTTT
TRBD1	.	TRBJ1-2	TRBV2	CASNAHPGTGEPYGYTF	TGTGCCAGCAATGCGCATCCCGGGACAGGGGAACCTTATGGCTACACCTTC
TRBD1	.	TRBJ2-7	TRBV2	CASSVWTGGDEQYF	TGTGCCAGCAGTGTGTGGACAGGGGGCGATGAGCAGTACTTC
.	once	TRBJ1-1	TRBV12-3/TRBV12-4	CASSLAGASEAFF	TGTGCCAGCAGTTTAGCAGGGGCCAGTGAAGCTTTCTTT
.	.	TRBJ2-7	TRBV6-6	CASSWQGQTYEQYF	TGTGCCAGCAGTTGGCAGGGCCAAACCTACGAGCAGTACTTC
.	few	TRBJ2-7	TRBV27	CASSHLLALGGSYEQYF	TGTGCCAGCAGCCATCTTCTAGCGTTGGGCGGTTCCTACGAGCAGTACTTC
.	.	TRBJ2-3	TRBV5-1	CASSLIASDTQYF	TGCGCCAGCAGCTTGATAGCGTCAGATACGCAGTATTTT
.	.	TRBJ1-5	TRBV29-1	CSVEDPGQPQHF	TGCAGCGTTGAAGATCCGGGTCAGCCCCAGCATTTT
.	.	TRBJ2-7	TRBV27	CASSFRGRAHEQYF	TGTGCCAGCAGTTTTAGGGGCAGGGCCCACGAGCAGTACTTC
TRBD2	.	TRBJ2-1	TRBV7-8	CASSFPPLAGRVNEQFF	TGTGCCAGCAGCTTCCCGCCACTAGCGGGAAGAGTTAATGAGCAGTTCTTC
TRBD2	.	TRBJ2-3	TRBV24-1	CATSDSRGGPDTQYF	TGTGCCACCAGTGACTCGCGGGGGGGCCCAGATACGCAGTATTTT
.	.	TRBJ1-4	TRBV27	CASSLSTTNEKLFF	TGTGCCAGCAGTTTATCCACAACTAATGAAAAACTGTTTTTT
.	.	TRBJ1-1	TRBV3-1/TRBV3-2	CASSQARRGGTEAFF	TGTGCCAGCAGCCAAGCGCGGCGGGGGGGCACTGAAGCTTTCTTT
.	.	TRBJ1-2	TRBV7-9	CASSQRGDGYTF	TGTGCCAGCAGCCAAAGGGGCGATGGCTACACCTTC
.	.	TRBJ2-1	TRBV19	CASMGLSYNEQFF	TGTGCCAGTATGGGCCTCTCCTACAATGAGCAGTTCTTC
.	.	TRBJ1-5	TRBV19	CASSISRTSSQPQHF	TGTGCCAGTAGTATTTCGCGAACCTCTAGTCAGCCCCAGCATTTT
.	.	TRBJ1-1	TRBV7-9	CASSLGQSNTEAFF	TGTGCCAGCAGCTTAGGACAGTCGAACACTGAAGCTTTCTTT
TRBD2	.	TRBJ2-2	TRBV3-1/TRBV3-2	CASSQETGGVTGELFF	TGTGCCAGCAGCCAAGAAACGGGGGGTGTCACCGGGGAGCTGTTTTTT
TRBD1	.	TRBJ2-7	TRBV3-1/TRBV3-2	CASSQLDRVLEEQYF	TGTGCCAGCAGCCAATTAGACAGGGTTCTAGAGGAGCAGTACTTC
.	.	TRBJ1-1	TRBV3-1/TRBV3-2	CASSQGGGGNTEAFF	TGTGCCAGCAGCCAAGGCGGTGGAGGGAACACTGAAGCTTTCTTT
.	.	TRBJ1-1	TRBV4-3	CASSQARLTEAFF	TGCGCCAGCAGCCAGGCACGCTTAACTGAAGCTTTCTTT
.	.	TRBJ2-2	TRBV11-3	CASSRTAKNTGELFF	TGTGCCAGCAGTCGGACAGCGAAGAACACCGGGGAGCTGTTTTTT
.	.	TRBJ2-3	TRBV5-4	CASRTGTDTQYF	TGTGCCAGCAGGACGGGTACAGATACGCAGTATTTT
.	.	TRBJ2-2	TRBV30	CAWSVLREGTGELFF	TGTGCCTGGAGTGTACTTAGAGAGGGCACCGGGGAGCTGTTTTTT
.	.	TRBJ2-7	TRBV4-1	CASSQEGSGSYEQYF	TGCGCCAGCAGCCAAGAAGGGTCAGGGTCCTACGAGCAGTACTTC
TRBD2	.	TRBJ2-1	TRBV11-3	CASSPIAGPSTEQFF	TGTGCCAGCAGCCCGATAGCGGGCCCTTCCACGGAGCAGTTCTTC
TRBD1	.	TRBJ2-7	TRBV6-2/TRBV6-3	CASSYGTGGYEQYF	TGTGCCAGCAGTTACGGGACAGGGGGCTACGAGCAGTACTTC
TRBD1	.	TRBJ1-4	TRBV7-9	CASSLYGDRGHREKLFF	TGTGCCAGCAGCCTGTATGGCGACAGGGGGCATCGTGAAAAACTGTTTTTT
.	.	TRBJ1-3	TRBV25-1	CASSEPTGISGNTIYF	TGTGCCAGCAGTGAACCCACAGGAATCTCTGGAAACACCATATATTTT
TRBD2	.	TRBJ2-1	TRBV27	CASSPGTSGYNEQFF	TGTGCCAGCAGTCCCGGGACTAGCGGTTACAATGAGCAGTTCTTC
.	.	TRBJ2-7	TRBV6-6	CASTPSGLRSYEQYF	TGTGCCAGCACCCCCTCAGGACTTCGCTCCTACGAGCAGTACTTC
TRBD2	.	TRBJ2-1	TRBV28	CASSLTGTSVNEQFF	TGTGCCAGCAGTTTGACCGGGACTAGCGTGAATGAGCAGTTCTTC
TRBD1	.	TRBJ2-5	TRBV5-5	CASSLESGGGETQYF	TGTGCCAGCAGCTTAGAATCAGGGGGCGGTGAGACCCAGTACTTC
.	.	TRBJ2-5	TRBV25-1	CASTRDETQYF	TGTGCCAGCACCAGGGATGAGACCCAGTACTTC
.	.	TRBJ2-2	TRBV6-2/TRBV6-3	CASSRGFGGVGTGELFF	TGTGCCAGCAGCAGAGGGTTCGGGGGAGTCGGCACCGGGGAGCTGTTTTTT
TRBD2	.	TRBJ2-7	TRBV7-8	CASSPETSRSYEQYF	TGTGCCAGCAGCCCTGAGACTAGCCGTAGCTACGAGCAGTACTTC
.	.	TRBJ2-2	TRBV13	CASSFPRGAMELFF	TGTGCCAGCAGCTTCCCGCGCGGGGCCATGGAGCTGTTTTTT
TRBD1	.	TRBJ1-5	TRBV5-8	CASSSSRGLSNQPQHF	TGTGCCAGCAGCTCCTCGAGGGGGCTAAGCAATCAGCCCCAGCATTTT
.	.	TRBJ2-7	TRBV19	CASSIGSGNLYEQYF	TGTGCCAGTAGTATAGGTAGCGGTAACCTCTACGAGCAGTACTTC
TRBD1	.	TRBJ1-6	TRBV10-3	CAISENAGTGASPLHF	TGTGCCATCAGTGAGAACGCCGGGACAGGGGCTTCACCCCTCCACTTT